This T cell receptor beta chain was documented in a study of CD8 T cells in Susac syndrome. For this clonotype: Its antigen remains unidentified.

The study's findings and limits: As the study acknowledged, the number of individuals who were part of its TCR sequencing and HLA analysis was relatively small.

The RNA, about 0.45 to 1 ug, was put through reverse transcription using random hexamers. Amplification of TCR beta CDR3 spanned 54 Vbeta and 13 Jbeta via immunoSEQ multiplex PCR. TCRdb used MiXCR to reprocess the immunoSEQ multiplex PCR reads, holding one entry per CDR3 protein. The data show 250,000 to 300,000 distinct CDR3 sequences, roughly 81% seen once. CDR1 and CDR2 (germline): SQVTM, ANQGSEA. V trimming: 7 bases; J trimming: 10 bases; junction bases outside the gene matches: 8. CDR3 length: 13 amino acids. CD8+ and CD4+ T cells from blood underwent TCR beta sequencing. Negative isolation yielded CD4+ and CD8+ T cells, and FACS enriched TEMRA cells.

This clonotype was obtained from a human donor with multiple sclerosis. The sequencing input was CD8+ T cells from PBMCs. The chain is built from TRBV29-1 and TRBJ2-1; 12 bases are shared with TRBD2. The CDR3 DNA follows: TGCAGCGGTGGACTAGCGGGGCCCTGGGAGCAGTTCTTC. Translation: CSGGLAGPWEQFF.